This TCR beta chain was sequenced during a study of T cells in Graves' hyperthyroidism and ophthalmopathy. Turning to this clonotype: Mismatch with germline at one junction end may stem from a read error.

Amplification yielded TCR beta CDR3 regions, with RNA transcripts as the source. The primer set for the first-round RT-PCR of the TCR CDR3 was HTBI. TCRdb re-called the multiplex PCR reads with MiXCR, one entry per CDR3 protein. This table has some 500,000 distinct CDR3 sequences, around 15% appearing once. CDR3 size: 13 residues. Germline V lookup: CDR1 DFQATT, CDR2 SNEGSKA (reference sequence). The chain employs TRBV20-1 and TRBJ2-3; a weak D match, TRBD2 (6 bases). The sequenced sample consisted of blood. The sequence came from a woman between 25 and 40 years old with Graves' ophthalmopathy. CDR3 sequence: CSALRLVSDTQYF. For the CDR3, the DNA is TGTAGTGCCCTTAGACTAGTATCAGATACGCAGTATTTT.